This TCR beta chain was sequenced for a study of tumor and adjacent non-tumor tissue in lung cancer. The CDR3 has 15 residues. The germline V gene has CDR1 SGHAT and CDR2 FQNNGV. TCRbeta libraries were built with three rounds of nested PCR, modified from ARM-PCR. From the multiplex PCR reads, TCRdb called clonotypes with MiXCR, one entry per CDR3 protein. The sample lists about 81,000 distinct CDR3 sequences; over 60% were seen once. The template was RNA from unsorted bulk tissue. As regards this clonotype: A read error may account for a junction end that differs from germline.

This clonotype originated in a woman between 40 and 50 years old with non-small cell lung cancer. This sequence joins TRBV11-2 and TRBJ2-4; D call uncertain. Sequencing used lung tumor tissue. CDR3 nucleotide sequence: TGTCCCAGCAGCTCGATACTCAGAGGAGCGAACATTCAGAACTTC. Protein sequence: CPSSSILRGANIQNF.